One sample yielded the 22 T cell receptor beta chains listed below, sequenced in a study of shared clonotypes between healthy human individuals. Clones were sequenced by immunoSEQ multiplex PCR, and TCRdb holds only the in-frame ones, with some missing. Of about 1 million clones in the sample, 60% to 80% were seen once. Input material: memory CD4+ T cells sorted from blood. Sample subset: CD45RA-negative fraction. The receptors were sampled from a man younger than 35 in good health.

CDR3: CASSLASQETQYF. CDR3 DNA sequence: TGTGCCAGCAGCTTAGCCTCTCAAGAGACCCAGTACTTC. V usage is TRBV11-3 and J usage is TRBJ2-5; no definite D call. The CDR3 covers 13 residues. Trimming cost V 1 base and J 2 bases, with 5 bases left between them. Germline assignment: CDR1 SGHNT and CDR2 YENEEA. The full variable domain, rest sourced from reference TRBV11-3 and TRBJ2-5, is EAGVVQSPRYKIIEKKQPVAFWCNPISGHNTLYWYLQNLGQGPELLIRYENEEAVDDSQLPKDRFSAERLKGVDSTLKIQPAELGDSAVYLCASSLASQETQYFGPGTRLLVL.

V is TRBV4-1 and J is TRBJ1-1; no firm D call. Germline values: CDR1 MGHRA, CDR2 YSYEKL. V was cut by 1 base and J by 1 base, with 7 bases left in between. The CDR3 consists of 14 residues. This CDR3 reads CASSQGVWNTEAFF. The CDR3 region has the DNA TGCGCCAGCAGCCAAGGAGTTTGGAACACTGAAGCTTTCTTT.

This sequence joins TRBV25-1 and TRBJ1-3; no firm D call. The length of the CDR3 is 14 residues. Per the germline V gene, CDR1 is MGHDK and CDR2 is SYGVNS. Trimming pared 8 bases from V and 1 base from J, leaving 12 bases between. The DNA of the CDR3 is TGTGCCAGCGTTAAAGCGGGATCTGGAAACACCATATATTTT. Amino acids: CASVKAGSGNTIYF.

Written as DNA, the CDR3 is TGTGCCAGCAGTTCCGCGGGACAGGGGGGCCTCACCTTC. Its protein is CASSSAGQGGLTF. The chain combines TRBV5-4 with TRBJ1-2; 11 bases are shared with TRBD1. J lost 13 bases, V lost 5 bases, and 10 bases had no gene match. Germline-derived CDR1 and CDR2 are SGHNT and YYREEE (reference sequence). This CDR3 is 13 amino acids long.

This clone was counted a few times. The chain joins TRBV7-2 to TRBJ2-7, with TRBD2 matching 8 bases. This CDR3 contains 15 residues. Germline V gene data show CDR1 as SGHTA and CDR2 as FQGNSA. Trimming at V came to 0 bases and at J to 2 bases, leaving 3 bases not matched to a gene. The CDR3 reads CASSLAGRGAYEQYF. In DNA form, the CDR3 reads TGTGCCAGCAGCTTAGCCGGGCGGGGGGCCTACGAGCAGTACTTC.

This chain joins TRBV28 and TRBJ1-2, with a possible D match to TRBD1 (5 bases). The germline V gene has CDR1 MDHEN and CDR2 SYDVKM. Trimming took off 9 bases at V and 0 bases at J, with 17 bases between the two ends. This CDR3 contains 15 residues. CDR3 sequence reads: CASSRPGRANYGYTF. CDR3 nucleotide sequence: TGTGCCAGTTCGAGGCCGGGACGGGCTAACTATGGCTACACCTTC.

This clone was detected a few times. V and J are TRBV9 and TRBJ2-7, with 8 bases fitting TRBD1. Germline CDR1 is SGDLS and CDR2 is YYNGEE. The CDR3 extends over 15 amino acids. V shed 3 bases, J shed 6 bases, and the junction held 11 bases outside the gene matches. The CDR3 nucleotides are TGTGCCAGCAGCGCGTCTGGACAGGGTTCTGTCGAGCAGTACTTC. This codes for CASSASGQGSVEQYF. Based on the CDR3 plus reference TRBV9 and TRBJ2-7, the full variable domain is DSGVTQTPKHLITATGQRVTLRCSPRSGDLSVYWYQQSLDQGLQFLIQYYNGEERAKGNILERFSAQQFPDLHSELNLSSLELGDSALYFCASSASGQGSVEQYFGPGTRLTVT.

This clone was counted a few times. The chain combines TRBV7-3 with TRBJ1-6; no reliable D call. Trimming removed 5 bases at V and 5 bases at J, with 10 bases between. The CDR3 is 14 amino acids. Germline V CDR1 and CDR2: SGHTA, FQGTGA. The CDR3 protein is CASSVGPNNSPLHF. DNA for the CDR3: TGTGCCAGCAGCGTTGGACCGAATAATTCACCCCTCCACTTT.

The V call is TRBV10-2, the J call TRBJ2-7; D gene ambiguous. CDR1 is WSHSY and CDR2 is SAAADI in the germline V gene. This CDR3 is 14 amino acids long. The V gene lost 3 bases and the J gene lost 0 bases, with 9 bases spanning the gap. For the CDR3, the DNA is TGCGCCAGCAGTGATCCGGGTAGCTCCTACGAGCAGTACTTC. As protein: CASSDPGSSYEQYF.

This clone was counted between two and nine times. Here the CDR3 reads CATSRDWGQDKNIQYF. For the CDR3, the DNA is TGTGCCACCAGCAGAGATTGGGGCCAGGACAAAAACATTCAGTACTTC. The J gene is TRBJ2-4, the V gene TRBV15, with D tentatively TRBD1 (5 bases). CDR3 length: 16 amino acids. Germline lookup yields CDR1 LNHNV and CDR2 YYDKDF (reference sequence). The germline V and J ends were trimmed by 0 bases and 3 bases, with 12 bases remaining between them.

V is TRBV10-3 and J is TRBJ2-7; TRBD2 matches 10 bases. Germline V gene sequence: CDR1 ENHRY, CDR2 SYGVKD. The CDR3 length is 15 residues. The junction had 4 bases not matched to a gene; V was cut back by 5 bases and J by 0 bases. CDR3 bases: TGTGCCATCAGTCTCGGACTAGCGGCCTCCTACGAGCAGTACTTC. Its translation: CAISLGLAASYEQYF.

The CDR3 spells CASRDSGITDTQYF. The CDR3 coding sequence is TGTGCCAGCAGGGATAGCGGGATCACAGATACGCAGTATTTT. The chain carries TRBV6-1 and TRBJ2-3, with TRBD2 matching 8 bases. This CDR3 spans 14 amino acids. Unmatched junction bases numbered 4, after V lost 6 bases and J lost 2 bases. CDR1 is MNHNS, CDR2 SASEGT, per germline.

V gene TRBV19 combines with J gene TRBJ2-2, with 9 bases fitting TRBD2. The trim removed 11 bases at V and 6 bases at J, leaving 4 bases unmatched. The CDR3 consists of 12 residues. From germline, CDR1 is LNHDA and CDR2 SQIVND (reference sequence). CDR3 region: CAGGLAPGELFF. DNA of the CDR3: TGTGCCGGGGGACTAGCTCCCGGGGAGCTGTTTTTT.

CDR3 bases: TGTGCCAGCAGCTTTGGGCAAGCCTCTGGGGCCAACGTCCTGACTTTC. It specifies CASSFGQASGANVLTF. The chain carries TRBV7-2 and TRBJ2-6; unclear D gene. The length of the CDR3 is 16 residues. Between the trimmed V and J ends, which lost 3 bases and 0 bases, there was a span of 9 bases. Germline V lookup: CDR1 SGHTA, CDR2 FQGNSA.

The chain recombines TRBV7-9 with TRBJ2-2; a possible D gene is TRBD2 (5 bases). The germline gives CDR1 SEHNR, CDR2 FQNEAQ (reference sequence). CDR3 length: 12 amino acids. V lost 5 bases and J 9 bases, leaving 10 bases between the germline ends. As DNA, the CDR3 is TGTGCCAGCAGCGTCGGAGGTTGGGAGCTGTTTTTT. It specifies CASSVGGWELFF.

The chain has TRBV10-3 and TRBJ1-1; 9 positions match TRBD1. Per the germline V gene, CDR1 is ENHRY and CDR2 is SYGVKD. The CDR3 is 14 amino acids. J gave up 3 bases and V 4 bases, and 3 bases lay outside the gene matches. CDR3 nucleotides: TGTGCCATCAGTGGGGACAGGGCGGACACTGAAGCTTTCTTT. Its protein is CAISGDRADTEAFF.

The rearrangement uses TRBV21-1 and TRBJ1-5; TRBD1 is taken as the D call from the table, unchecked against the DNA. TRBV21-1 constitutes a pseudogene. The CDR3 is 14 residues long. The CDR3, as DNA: TGTGCCAGCAGCAAAGAGCAGGGGCTCCAGCCCCAGCATTTT. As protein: CASSKEQGLQPQHF.

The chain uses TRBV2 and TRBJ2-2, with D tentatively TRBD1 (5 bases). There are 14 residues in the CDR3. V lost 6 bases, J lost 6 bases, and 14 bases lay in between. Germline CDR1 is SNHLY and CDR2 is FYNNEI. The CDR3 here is CASRDDRTSGELFF. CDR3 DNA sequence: TGTGCCAGCAGAGACGACAGAACATCCGGGGAGCTGTTTTTT.

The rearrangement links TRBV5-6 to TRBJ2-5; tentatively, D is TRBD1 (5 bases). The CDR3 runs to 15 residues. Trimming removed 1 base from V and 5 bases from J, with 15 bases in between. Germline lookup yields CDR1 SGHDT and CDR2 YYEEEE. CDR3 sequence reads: CASSLILTGRETQYF. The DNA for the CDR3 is TGTGCCAGCAGCTTGATCCTAACAGGTCGGGAGACCCAGTACTTC.

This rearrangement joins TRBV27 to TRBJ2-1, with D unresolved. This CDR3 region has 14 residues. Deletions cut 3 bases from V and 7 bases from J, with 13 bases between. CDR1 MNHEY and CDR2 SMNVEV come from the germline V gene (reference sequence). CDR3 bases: TGTGCCAGCAGTTTTTATTCGATGGGGAATGAGCAGTTCTTC. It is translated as CASSFYSMGNEQFF.

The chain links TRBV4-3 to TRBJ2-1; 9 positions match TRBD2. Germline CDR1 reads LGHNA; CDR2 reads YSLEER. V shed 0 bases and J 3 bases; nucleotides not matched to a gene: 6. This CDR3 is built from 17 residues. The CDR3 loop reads CASSQDQGTSYYNEQFF. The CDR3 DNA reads TGCGCCAGCAGCCAAGATCAGGGGACTAGCTACTACAATGAGCAGTTCTTC.

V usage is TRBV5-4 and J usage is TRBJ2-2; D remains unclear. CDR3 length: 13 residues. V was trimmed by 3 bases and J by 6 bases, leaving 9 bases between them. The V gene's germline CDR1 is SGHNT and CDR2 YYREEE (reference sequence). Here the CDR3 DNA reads TGTGCCAGCAGCTCGGTGACGTCCGGGGAGCTGTTTTTT. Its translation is CASSSVTSGELFF.